These T cell receptor beta chains were read from a single sample in a study of Tregs in tolerant kidney transplant recipients. Only in-frame clones appear in the TCRdb table, and some are missing; sequencing was by immunoSEQ multiplex PCR. The sample lists around 85,000 clones, 75% to 95% occurring once. This specimen consisted of Tregs from blood, obtained before the transplant. The receptors were sampled from a human donor who received a combined kidney and bone marrow transplant. Both conserved end residues are part of each CDR3. Fields, in order: clone size, J gene, V gene, D gene, CDR3 DNA, CDR3 protein. D genes are given only for firm matches. Clone size appears in some rows only: once, few, many, or a class for an expanded clone.

>-|TRBJ2-7|TRBV2|-
TGTGCCAGCGGAATGAGGGGGTGGGCCTACGAGCAGTACTTC
CASGMRGWAYEQYF
>-|TRBJ2-7|TRBV19|TRBD2
TGTGCCAGTAGTGTTGCCGGGACTACAACCTACGAGCAGTACTTC
CASSVAGTTTYEQYF
>once|TRBJ2-1|TRBV6-5|TRBD2
TGTGCCAGCAGGAGAGCGGGAGGGGACTACAATGAGCAGTTCTTC
CASRRAGGDYNEQFF
>-|TRBJ2-2|TRBV19|-
TGTGCCAGTAGTATAGGACGGCTGGGGACGAACACCGGGGAGCTGTTTTTT
CASSIGRLGTNTGELFF
>-|TRBJ2-1|TRBV28|TRBD1
TGTGCCAGCAGTCGACAGGGAAATGAGCAGTTCTTC
CASSRQGNEQFF
>-|TRBJ2-7|TRBV7-8|-
TGTGCCAGCAGCTTAGAAGGGGGTTCCCACGAGCAGTACTTC
CASSLEGGSHEQYF
>-|TRBJ1-1|TRBV7-9|-
TGTGCCAGCAGCTTAACAGGATTGAACACTGAAGCTTTCTTT
CASSLTGLNTEAFF
>-|TRBJ2-7|TRBV6-1|-
TGTGCCAGCACCACTAGTCTTACCTACGAGCAGTACTTC
CASTTSLTYEQYF
>-|TRBJ2-3|TRBV2|-
TGTGCCAGCAGGCCCGTGGGCGGGTACACAGATACGCAGTATTTT
CASRPVGGYTDTQYF
>few|TRBJ2-7|TRBV10-3|TRBD2
TGTGCCATCAGCTCGACTAGCGGGCGCTACGAGCAGTACTTC
CAISSTSGRYEQYF
>-|TRBJ1-1|TRBV7-9|TRBD1
TGTGCCAGCAGCCCGAAACAGGGGCCTGAAGCTTTCTTT
CASSPKQGPEAFF
>once|TRBJ2-1|TRBV11-2|-
TGTGCCAGCAGCTTTAAAATGGACTACAATGAGCAGTTCTTC
CASSFKMDYNEQFF
>-|TRBJ2-2|TRBV5-4|-
TGTGCCAGCAGCTTGGGGGGCGGGATTGCCGGGGAGCTGTTTTTT
CASSLGGGIAGELFF
>-|TRBJ2-7|TRBV6-5|-
TGTGCCAGCAGTGCGCACTCCGGGTCGAATTACGAGCAGTACTTC
CASSAHSGSNYEQYF
>-|TRBJ2-3|TRBV10-2|-
TGCGCCAGCAGTGAGTCTACAGATACGCAGTATTTT
CASSESTDTQYF
>-|TRBJ1-5|TRBV4-2|-
TGTGCCAGCAGCCAAGAACGAGGGGCAAGCAATCAGCCCCAGCATTTT
CASSQERGASNQPQHF
>-|TRBJ2-5|TRBV28|TRBD1
TGTGCCAGCACCTGGCCTGGGACAGGAACTGGGGAGCAGTACTTC
CASTWPGTGTGEQYF
>-|TRBJ2-3|TRBV2|-
TGTGCCAGCAGGCCAAGGGTCGGGTCGGATACGCAGTATTTT
CASRPRVGSDTQYF
>-|TRBJ2-1|TRBV5-1|-
TGCGCCAGCAAAGGCGGGGTCCCCCTTAGCTCCTACAATGAGCAGTTCTTC
CASKGGVPLSSYNEQFF
>-|TRBJ2-7|TRBV19|TRBD1
TGTGCCAGTAGTAGGGGGATATGGGGACAGCTCTCCTACGAGCAGTACTTC
CASSRGIWGQLSYEQYF
>-|TRBJ2-7|TRBV4-1|TRBD2
TGCGCCAGCAGCCCTCGCCTAGCGGGAGGAATCTACGAGCAGTACTTC
CASSPRLAGGIYEQYF
>-|TRBJ2-7|TRBV7-2|-
TGTGCCAGCACTTTTAGCGGAACAGCCTACGAGCAGTACTTC
CASTFSGTAYEQYF
>-|TRBJ2-7|TRBV20-1|-
TGCAGTGCTAGAGTTAGCGAGCAGTACTTC
CSARVSEQYF
>-|TRBJ2-3|TRBV7-7|TRBD1
TGTGCTAGCAGCTTAGGGACAGGGGACGCAGATACGCAGTATTTT
CASSLGTGDADTQYF
>-|TRBJ2-3|TRBV7-2|-
TGTGCCAGCAGGTCTAGCACAGATACGCAGTATTTT
CASRSSTDTQYF
>-|TRBJ2-5|TRBV9|TRBD2
TGTGCCAGCAGCGTAAGAGGACTAGCGAATCAAGAGACCCAGTACTTC
CASSVRGLANQETQYF
>-|TRBJ2-2|TRBV10-3|-
TGTGCCATCAGATCGAACACCGGGGAGCTGTTTTTT
CAIRSNTGELFF
>-|TRBJ2-3|TRBV6-4|TRBD2
TGTGCCACCTCAAGGCGGGGGGGAGATACGCAGTATTTT
CATSRRGGDTQYF
>-|TRBJ2-7|TRBV7-6|TRBD2
TGTGCCAGCAGCTTGCCGGGACTAGCGGGAGGTGACGACGAGCAGTACTTC
CASSLPGLAGGDDEQYF
>-|TRBJ2-7|TRBV5-1|TRBD2
TGCGCCAGCAGCTCCGGGACTAGCGGGAGAATCGACGAGCAGTACTTC
CASSSGTSGRIDEQYF
>-|TRBJ2-5|TRBV5-6|-
TGTGCCAGCAGCTCTACTGGCGGGGAAGAGACCCAGTACTTC
CASSSTGGEETQYF
>-|TRBJ2-7|TRBV27|-
TGTGCCAGCAGTTTGGGGGTGTCCAGGGTAGACTACGAGCAGTACTTC
CASSLGVSRVDYEQYF
>-|TRBJ2-2|TRBV5-1|-
TGCGCCAGCAGCTTTCTGGGACCGCAGAACACCGGGGAGCTGTTTTTT
CASSFLGPQNTGELFF